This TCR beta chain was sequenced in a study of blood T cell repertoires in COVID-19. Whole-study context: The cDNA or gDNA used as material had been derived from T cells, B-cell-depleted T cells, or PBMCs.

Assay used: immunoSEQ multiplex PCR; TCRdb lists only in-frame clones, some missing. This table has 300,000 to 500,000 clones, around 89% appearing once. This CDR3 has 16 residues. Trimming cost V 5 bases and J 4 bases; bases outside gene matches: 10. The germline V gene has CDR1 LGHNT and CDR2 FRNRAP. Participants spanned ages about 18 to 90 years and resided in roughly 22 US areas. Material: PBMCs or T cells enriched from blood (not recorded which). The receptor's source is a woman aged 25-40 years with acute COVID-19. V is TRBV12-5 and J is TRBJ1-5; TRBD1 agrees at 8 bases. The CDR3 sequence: CASGPLDRALNQPQHF. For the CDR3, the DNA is TGTGCTAGTGGTCCTCTGGACAGGGCGTTGAATCAGCCCCAGCATTTT.